Here is one T cell receptor (beta chain) with its context. The data stem from a study of blood T cell repertoires in COVID-19. This CDR3 comprises 12 residues. V dropped 5 bases and J dropped 2; count of bases not matched to a gene: 1. Germline lookup yields CDR1 SQVTM and CDR2 ANQGSEA. Sequencing used immunoSEQ multiplex PCR; TCRdb keeps in-frame clones, though not all of them. Of around 250,000 clones detected, around four fifths appear once; the ten largest clones hold roughly 4%. The TCR was taken from a man between 25 and 39 years old with acute COVID-19. The material sequenced was PBMCs or T cells enriched from blood (not recorded which). The chain uses TRBV29-1 and TRBJ2-5; 8 bases map to TRBD1. CDR3 nucleotide sequence: TGCAGCGTTACAGGGGGTCAAGAGACCCAGTACTTC. Translating it yields CSVTGGQETQYF.